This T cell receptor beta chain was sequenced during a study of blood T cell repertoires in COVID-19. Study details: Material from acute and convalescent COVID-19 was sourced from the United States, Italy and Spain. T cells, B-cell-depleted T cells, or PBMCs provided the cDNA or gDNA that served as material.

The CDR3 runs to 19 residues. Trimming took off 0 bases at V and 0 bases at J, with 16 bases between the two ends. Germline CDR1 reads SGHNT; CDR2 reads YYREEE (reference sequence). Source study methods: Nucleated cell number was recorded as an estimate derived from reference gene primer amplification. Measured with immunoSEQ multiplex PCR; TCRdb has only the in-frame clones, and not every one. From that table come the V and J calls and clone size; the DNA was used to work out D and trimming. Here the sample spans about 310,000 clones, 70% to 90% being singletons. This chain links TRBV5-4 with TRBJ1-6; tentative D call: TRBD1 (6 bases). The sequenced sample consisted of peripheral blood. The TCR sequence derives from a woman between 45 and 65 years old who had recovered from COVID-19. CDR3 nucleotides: TGTGCCAGCAGCTTGGATAGTGGGCAGGGGAGCTCCTATAATTCACCCCTCCACTTT. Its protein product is CASSLDSGQGSSYNSPLHF.